This T cell receptor (beta chain) derives from a study of blood T cell repertoires in COVID-19. As for the study in general: The United States, Italy and Spain were the sources of the acute and convalescent COVID-19 samples. T cells, B-cell-depleted T cells, or PBMCs supplied cDNA or gDNA.

CDR3 length: 15 residues. V was clipped by 4 bases and J by 4 bases, with 16 bases between them. The germline gives CDR1 MNHEY, CDR2 SVGAGI. Assay: immunoSEQ multiplex PCR; the TCRdb copy retains only in-frame clones and omits some. The sample includes more than 110,000 clones, 79% of them seen just once. The chain is built from TRBV6-5 and TRBJ1-2; D possibly corresponds to TRBD1 (5 bases). This sequence originates from a man in his fifties or sixties with acute or convalescent COVID-19. Sequencing used peripheral blood. Here the CDR3 reads CASSSSGGEFYGYTF. Written as DNA, the CDR3 is TGTGCCAGCAGTTCCTCGGGGGGAGAATTCTATGGCTACACCTTC.